This T cell receptor beta chain was retrieved from a study of blood T cells in healthy people across ages. The CDR3 runs to 13 residues. Germline V CDR1 and CDR2: DFQATT, SNEGSKA (reference sequence). In regard to this clonotype: One junction end does not reproduce the germline sequence, and a read error may be involved.

Through a sample-barcoded 5' primer and a J-beta primer mix, a second PCR was run for about 6 to 11 cycles. Every cDNA molecule bore a tag from a template-switch adaptor containing 12 random nucleotides. Each of the samples gave a minimum of 2.5 million paired-end reads that contained CDR3. TCRdb reprocessed the 5' RACE reads via MiXCR and lists one record per CDR3 protein. The repertoire holds 1.8 million or so distinct CDR3 sequences, roughly two fifths seen once, with 23% in the top ten. This TCR was sampled from a human donor in good health. The sequencing input was blood. The rearrangement links TRBV20-1 to TRBJ2-1; 12 bases are shared with TRBD1. In nucleotides, the CDR3 is TGCAGTTCCCGGGACAGGGGGCGGGATGAGCGGTTCTTC. Its protein product is CSSRDRGRDERFF.